This T cell receptor (beta chain) was captured in a study of T cell responses to AZD1222 COVID-19 vaccine. The method was immunoSEQ multiplex PCR; TCRdb's version includes in-frame clones alone and lacks a portion of them. Of 150,000 to 200,000 clones detected, 90% appear once; the ten largest clones hold about 5.9%. The length of the CDR3 is 13 residues. V lost 2 bases and J lost 5, with 9 bases in between. CDR1 GTSNPN and CDR2 SVGIG come from the germline V gene (reference sequence). Second-dose recipients at about 4 or about 12 weeks were treated as one pooled group. This material consisted of peripheral blood, taken 28 days after the second AZD1222 dose. The rearrangement links TRBV30 to TRBJ2-2; D gene unclear. This receptor was obtained from an adult who received the AZD1222 COVID-19 vaccine. CDR3 loop: CAWSIQGTGELFF. CDR3 sequence (DNA): TGTGCCTGGAGTATCCAAGGGACCGGGGAGCTGTTTTTT.